Below, 19 T cell receptor beta chains from the same sample are listed, as sequenced in a study of T cell repertoires in cytomegalovirus infection. TCRdb called the reads again in MiXCR, with one record for every CDR3 protein. The repertoire holds approximately 500,000 distinct CDR3 sequences, with about 17% as singletons. The sequencing sample was made of CD8+ T cells from PBMCs. These receptors were taken from a human donor in good health (CMV status not recorded). Some clones in this sample may be carry-over from other donors' samples.

The sample holds one count of this clonotype. The V call is TRBV2, the J call TRBJ2-7; D is perhaps TRBD2 (5 bases). Deletions cut 4 bases from V and 12 bases from J, with 16 bases between. CDR1 is SNHLY and CDR2 is FYNNEI in the germline V gene. The CDR3 contains 12 residues. CDR3: CASSGGRRSGYF. DNA for the CDR3: TGTGCCAGCAGTGGAGGGCGAAGGTCTGGGTACTTC.

This clonotype occurred once. The CDR3 region is CASSISGTTGELFF. In DNA form, the CDR3 reads TGTGCCAGTAGTATAAGTGGGACCACCGGGGAGCTGTTTTTT. V is TRBV19 and J is TRBJ2-2; either TRBD1 or TRBD2 may supply D (5 bases each). The V and J ends lost 2 bases and 4 bases respectively, with 8 bases between them. The CDR3 extends over 14 amino acids. Germline lookup yields CDR1 LNHDA and CDR2 SQIVND (reference sequence).

This chain uses TRBV5-5 with TRBJ1-6; a possible D gene is TRBD1 (6 bases). V shed 0 bases and J shed 14 bases, with 18 bases lying between them. Germline V gene data show CDR1 as SGHKS and CDR2 as YYEKEE (reference sequence). This CDR3 is 15 amino acids long. CDR3: CASSLGRGQRVTLHF. CDR3 sequence (DNA): TGTGCCAGCAGCTTGGGCCGTGGACAGCGAGTTACCCTCCACTTT.

The chain has TRBV2 and TRBJ2-7, with D hard to call. The CDR3 is 12 amino acids. Trimming stripped 7 bases from V and 4 bases from J, with 11 bases between. Germline V CDR1 and CDR2: SNHLY, FYNNEI. In DNA form, the CDR3 reads TGTGCCAGCACCCCCCAACGATACGAGCAGTACTTC. Protein sequence: CASTPQRYEQYF.

This rearrangement joins TRBV20-1 to TRBJ1-5; TRBD1 matches at 7 bases. Losses at the gene ends were 0 bases for V and 0 bases for J; bases not matched to a gene: 8. CDR3 length: 17 residues. The germline V gene encodes CDR1 DFQATT and CDR2 SNEGSKA (reference sequence). The chain's CDR3 is CSAREEIQGNSNQPQHF. The DNA for the CDR3 is TGCAGTGCTAGAGAAGAAATACAGGGGAATAGCAATCAGCCCCAGCATTTT.

The table lists this clonotype with a few counts. The J gene is TRBJ2-7, the V gene TRBV27, with 13 nucleotides matching TRBD2. V lost 5 bases, J lost 0 bases, and 4 bases stayed unmatched. The CDR3 consists of 16 residues. CDR1 MNHEY and CDR2 SMNVEV come from the germline V gene (reference sequence). Written as DNA, the CDR3 is TGTGCCAGCAGTCCGGGACTAGCGGGGAGCTCCTACGAGCAGTACTTC. It encodes CASSPGLAGSSYEQYF.

J is TRBJ2-2 and V is TRBV20-1; D might be TRBD1 or TRBD2, each matching 5 bases. Trimming stripped 5 bases from V and 4 bases from J, with 20 bases between. The CDR3 covers 16 residues. CDR1 and CDR2 (germline): DFQATT, SNEGSKA (reference sequence). CDR3 region: CSAGEKYRPSTGELFF. The DNA of the CDR3 is TGCAGTGCTGGGGAGAAATACAGGCCGAGCACCGGGGAGCTGTTTTTT.

The table lists this clonotype with many counts. The chain combines TRBV7-2 with TRBJ2-1; the D gene is possibly TRBD2 (6 bases). The length of the CDR3 is 15 residues. Germline assignment: CDR1 SGHTA and CDR2 FQGNSA. V was trimmed by 0 bases and J by 2 bases, leaving 8 bases between them. The CDR3 DNA is TGTGCCAGCAGCTTAGCCCAGCGGGCCTACAATGAGCAGTTCTTC. Translating it yields CASSLAQRAYNEQFF.

The chain has TRBV7-6 and TRBJ1-1; D is perhaps TRBD1 (6 bases). V lost 3 bases and J lost 0, with 17 bases in between. Germline CDR1 reads SGHVS; CDR2 reads FNYEAQ. The CDR3 spans 17 residues. The CDR3 here is CASSFRTVGSLNTEAFF. Written as DNA, the CDR3 is TGTGCCAGCAGCTTTCGGACAGTGGGGTCCCTGAACACTGAAGCTTTCTTT.

This clonotype has a count of ten or more. This rearrangement joins TRBV7-6 to TRBJ2-1; TRBD1 aligns across 7 bases. CDR3 length: 16 amino acids. V lost 0 bases to trimming and J lost 6 bases; unmatched junction nucleotides: 8. Germline CDR1 and CDR2: SGHVS and FNYEAQ. Here the CDR3 DNA reads TGTGCCAGCAGCTTAGCAACAGGGGTTTCCCGCAATGAGCAGTTCTTC. Translation gives CASSLATGVSRNEQFF.

This chain uses TRBV6-1 with TRBJ2-1; D is perhaps TRBD1 (5 bases). Germline CDR1 MNHNS, CDR2 SASEGT. The ends were cut back, 1 base at V and 2 bases at J, with 18 bases in the middle. The CDR3 runs 18 residues. CDR3 residues: CASSEEGSWGPPYNEQFF. The CDR3 coding sequence is TGTGCCAGCAGTGAAGAGGGCTCATGGGGCCCCCCCTACAATGAGCAGTTCTTC.

As concerns this clonotype: A much larger clone differs from this one at a single base, so this may be a read error. The chain combines TRBV4-1 with TRBJ1-2; 8 bases align to TRBD1. From germline, CDR1 is MGHRA and CDR2 YSYEKL. The CDR3 runs 13 residues. CDR3 in amino acids: CASSLGQGQGCTF. CDR3 in DNA: TGCGCCAGCAGCCTCGGACAGGGCCAAGGCTGCACCTTC.

This clonotype was seen only a few times. The CDR3 sequence is CASSSRTNPYEQYF. CDR3 coding DNA: TGTGCCAGCAGCTCCAGGACGAACCCCTACGAGCAGTACTTC. The chain uses TRBV6-6 and TRBJ2-7; no clear D. From germline, CDR1 is MNHNY and CDR2 SVGAGI (reference sequence). The CDR3 spans 14 residues. V was pared by 6 bases and J by 2 bases, with 14 bases between.

This chain joins TRBV29-1 and TRBJ2-7; 11 nucleotides align to TRBD2. Germline values: CDR1 SQVTM, CDR2 ANQGSEA. Losses at the gene ends were 5 bases for V and 0 bases for J; bases not matched to a gene: 6. The CDR3 has 15 residues. This chain's CDR3 is CSVFGLAGNSYEQYF. CDR3 nucleotide sequence: TGCAGCGTTTTTGGACTAGCGGGCAACTCCTACGAGCAGTACTTC.

The chain combines TRBV7-9 with TRBJ2-7; tentative D call: TRBD1 (6 bases). CDR1 and CDR2 (germline): SEHNR, FQNEAQ (reference sequence). V was shortened by 2 bases and J by 3 bases, with 11 bases between the two germline ends. The CDR3 consists of 14 residues. The CDR3 DNA sequence: TGTGCCAGCAGCTTACAGACACAGGGCTACGAGCAGTACTTC. Translated, it gives CASSLQTQGYEQYF.

This clonotype was detected many times. The J gene is TRBJ1-1, the V gene TRBV12-3 or TRBV12-4; perhaps TRBD1 as D (6 bases). The CDR3 has 12 residues. Trimming pared 6 bases from V and 3 bases from J, leaving 8 bases between. The CDR3 region has the DNA TGTGCCAGCAGGTCAGGGGACACTGAAGCTTTCTTT. Amino acids: CASRSGDTEAFF.

The chain joins TRBV7-3 to TRBJ2-7, with 9 bases that match TRBD2. This CDR3 has 15 amino acids. CDR1 SGHTA and CDR2 FQGTGA come from the germline V gene. V was pared by 4 bases and J by 5 bases, with 9 bases of the junction left unmatched. The CDR3 reads CASSSSAGGLDEQYF. The CDR3 DNA is TGTGCCAGCAGCTCATCAGCGGGAGGCCTCGACGAGCAGTACTTC.

This clonotype was observed a few times. The genes are TRBV3-1 and TRBJ2-1, with TRBD2 matching 9 bases. The germline CDR1 and CDR2 sequences are LGHDT and YNNKEL (reference sequence). Trimming took 0 bases from V and 9 from J; bases not matched to a gene: 12. The CDR3 sequence is 17 residues long. For the CDR3, the DNA is TGTGCCAGCAGCCAAGATGGCGTAAGCGGGGGGTTGAGTGAGCAGTTCTTC. It encodes CASSQDGVSGGLSEQFF.

This clonotype was seen ten or more times. This rearrangement joins TRBV7-6 to TRBJ2-3, with TRBD2 matching 14 bases. This CDR3 has 16 amino acids. V trimming: 4 bases; J trimming: 6 bases; junction bases outside the gene matches: 6. CDR1 is SGHVS, CDR2 FNYEAQ, per germline. CDR3 in DNA: TGTGCCAGCAGCTCCCGACTAGCGGGGGGGCGGGATACGCAGTATTTT. This translates into CASSSRLAGGRDTQYF. The whole variable domain, filled in from reference TRBV7-6 and TRBJ2-3, reads GAGVSQSPRYKVTKRGQDVALRCDPISGHVSLYWYRQALGQGPEFLTYFNYEAQQDKSGLPNDRFSAERPEGSISTLTIQRTEQRDSAMYRCASSSRLAGGRDTQYFGPGTRLTVL.